This T cell receptor (beta chain) was sequenced during a study of blood T cell repertoires in COVID-19. How the authors handled the data: For nucleated cells, counts were estimated from reference gene primer amplification. Clones were read by immunoSEQ multiplex PCR, and TCRdb kept only the in-frame ones, dropping some. The V and J calls and the clone size are those of that table, but D and trimming were determined from the DNA. The table includes around 190,000 clones, under 90% detected once. The CDR3 has 15 residues. Germline values: CDR1 SGHTA, CDR2 FQGTGA. V shed 0 bases and J 6 bases; nucleotides not matched to a gene: 3.

V usage is TRBV7-3 and J usage is TRBJ2-1, with 9 bases aligning to TRBD2. Specimen: peripheral blood. This receptor was obtained from a man in his 60s with acute or convalescent COVID-19. The CDR3 spells CASSLTGTSSNEQFF. DNA of the CDR3: TGTGCCAGCAGCTTAACCGGGACTAGCAGCAATGAGCAGTTCTTC.